This T cell receptor (beta chain) was sequenced during a study of beta chain features in type 1 diabetes. Study summary: Regarding age, gender and cell yields, patients proved similar to healthy donors. Findings of the study overall: A pattern of fewer insertions and more deletions at VDJ junctions was seen in type 1 diabetes patients.

A remark on this clone: Its antigen is not identified.

As every portion of the isolated RNA was reverse transcribed, the sequencing read expressed TCRB transcripts. Naive, central memory and regulatory T cell samples came to a mean of roughly 3.9 million reads. Method: immunoSEQ multiplex PCR; TCRdb's copy keeps in-frame clones and lacks some. This sample carries roughly 140,000 clones, approximately 12% of them seen once, and the ten largest clones take roughly 1.9%. Purity exceeding 95% was reached by all sorted populations. The V end lost 0 bases, the J end lost 2 bases, and 11 bases lay between the germline ends. The CDR3 runs to 16 residues. Germline V gene lookup returns CDR1 LGHNA and CDR2 YNFKEQ.

The chain uses TRBV4-2 and TRBJ2-1; tentatively, D is TRBD2 (6 bases). Sequenced input: central memory CD4+ T cells from blood. The receptor comes from a man between 18 and 29 years old in good health. The CDR3 bases are TGTGCCAGCAGCCAAGAAGGCGGGATTACCTACAATGAGCAGTTCTTC. Protein: CASSQEGGITYNEQFF.